This record covers a single T cell receptor beta chain. Antigen specificity is unknown. These data are taken from a study of CD8 T cells in ankylosing spondylitis. Study-level findings and limits: Apparently characteristic of ankylosing spondylitis blood was a TCR beta motif (eight highly homologous variants). Disease-linked clones had a CD8+ phenotype and relatively low frequency in peripheral blood. According to the report, clones linked to the disease were significantly enriched in matched synovial fluid samples taken from ankylosing spondylitis patients.

In germline, CDR1 is MDHEN, CDR2 SYDVKM. This CDR3 comprises 19 residues. Trimming shortened V by 3 bases and J by 5 bases, and 25 bases separated the two germline ends. Each CDR3 protein gets one entry after TCRdb re-called the 5' RACE reads with MiXCR. The table records some 700,000 distinct CDR3 sequences, roughly 19% of them present only once. The sample taken for sequencing was blood, either unsorted or a sorted T cell fraction (not recorded which). The source is a male donor with ankylosing spondylitis. V gene TRBV28 combines with J gene TRBJ2-2; possibly TRBD1 or TRBD2 for D (6 bases each). The CDR3 loop is CASSLGQGRILIETGELFF. The CDR3 DNA sequence: TGTGCCAGCAGTTTGGGGCAGGGGAGGATCCTAATCGAAACCGGGGAGCTGTTTTTT. The full variable domain, in which reference TRBV28 and TRBJ2-2 provide the parts outside the CDR3, is DVKVTQSSRYLVKRTGEKVFLECVQDMDHENMFWYRQDPGLGLRLIYFSYDVKMKEKGDIPEGYSVSREKKERFSLILESASTNQTSMYLCASSLGQGRILIETGELFFGEGSRLTVL.